This T cell receptor (beta chain) was retrieved from a study of cytomegalovirus exposure and HLA in healthy donors. Findings of the study overall: In a later analysis, V- and J-gene trimming of beta chains associated with a DCLRE1C missense variant, replicated independently. Some TCR beta chains (approximately 180 of them) were listed as cytomegalovirus-associated.

The CDR3 is 17 amino acids. After removal of 3 bases from V and 5 bases from J, the junction contained 7 bases not matched to a gene. The PCR was carried out with 60 Vbeta primers and 13 Jbeta primers. Using immunoSEQ multiplex PCR, the repertoire was profiled, and TCRdb retains in-frame clones only, with some absent. This table lists about 140,000 clones. Comments on this clone: No antigen is known for it.

This TCR was recovered from a woman between 18 and 29 years old in good health and CMV-seronegative. Sequenced: PBMCs. V and J are TRBV5-3 and TRBJ2-5, with TRBD2 identical over 16 bases. TRBV5-3 is given ORF status, its function remaining uncertain. The CDR3 here is CARSSGTSGRASETQYF. DNA of the CDR3: TGTGCCAGAAGCTCCGGGACTAGCGGGAGGGCGAGTGAGACCCAGTACTTC.